Shown below are 28 T cell receptor beta chains from a single sample sequenced in a study of CD8 T cells in ankylosing spondylitis. Study results and limitations: Ankylosing spondylitis blood seemed to carry a telltale TCR beta motif made of roughly eight highly homologous variants.

TCRdb re-called the 5' RACE reads with MiXCR, one entry per CDR3 protein. The repertoire consists of 750,000 to 850,000 distinct CDR3 sequences, with roughly 12% occurring once and the leading ten covering just over 0.5%. The antigens of these receptors remain unknown. The source material was blood, either unsorted or a sorted T cell fraction (not recorded which). The receptors here all came from a male donor with ankylosing spondylitis.

This chain links TRBV7-8 with TRBJ1-1, with 8 bases fitting TRBD1. Germline values: CDR1 SGHVS, CDR2 FQNEAQ. The CDR3 has 18 residues. Trimming removed 3 bases from V and 6 bases from J; junction bases left unmatched: 18. As DNA, the CDR3 is TGTGCCAGCAGCTTGGCGGCTCTGGCAGGGGGCTACAACGCTGAAGCTTTCTTT. Its protein is CASSLAALAGGYNAEAFF.

This clonotype was detected ten times or more. This chain joins TRBV6-5 and TRBJ2-2, with TRBD1 matching 9 bases. CDR3 length equals 16 residues. Germline V gives CDR1 MNHEY, CDR2 SVGAGI. V gave up 5 bases and J gave up 3 bases; unmatched junction bases: 7. This chain's CDR3 is CASSTRQGDDTGELFF. CDR3 in DNA: TGTGCCAGCAGTACCCGACAGGGGGATGACACCGGGGAGCTGTTTTTT.

This clonotype was observed many times. The chain joins TRBV18 to TRBJ1-1; D is ambiguous. The CDR3 sequence is 13 residues long. Germline assignment: CDR1 KGHSH and CDR2 LQKENI. Trimming shortened V by 6 bases and J by 5 bases, and 13 bases separated the two germline ends. CDR3 loop: CASSMTLETEAFF. CDR3 sequence (DNA): TGTGCCAGCTCCATGACACTGGAAACTGAAGCTTTCTTT.

The chain carries TRBV7-2 and TRBJ2-5; D may be TRBD1 or TRBD2 (5 bases each). The CDR3 is made up of 15 amino acids. V was pared by 3 bases and J by 2 bases, with 13 bases between. Per germline, CDR1 SGHTA and CDR2 FQGNSA. CDR3 DNA: TGTGCCAGCAGCTTTGCCGGGACGGCTCAAGAGACCCAGTACTTC. Translation: CASSFAGTAQETQYF.

The J gene is TRBJ2-5, the V gene TRBV12-3 or TRBV12-4, with TRBD1 matching 7 bases. There are 15 residues in the CDR3. V was pared by 4 bases and J by 4 bases, with 9 bases of the junction left unmatched. CDR3 region: CASSSPRGRIETQYF. For the CDR3, the DNA is TGTGCCAGCAGTTCCCCAAGGGGGCGGATAGAGACCCAGTACTTC.

J is TRBJ2-1 and V is TRBV19, with D possibly matching TRBD2 (7 bases). V was shortened by 2 bases and J by 9 bases, with 17 bases between the two germline ends. Germline lookup yields CDR1 LNHDA and CDR2 SQIVND (reference sequence). CDR3 size: 15 residues. Here the CDR3 DNA reads TGTGCCAGTAGTATATGGGGGGGGGCCCGGGGTGAGCAGTTCTTC. The encoded protein is CASSIWGGARGEQFF.

In its sample, this clonotype was seen a few times. The chain carries TRBV28 and TRBJ2-7; a weak D match, TRBD1 (6 bases). Trimming pared 6 bases from V and 4 bases from J, leaving 16 bases between. In germline, CDR1 is MDHEN, CDR2 SYDVKM. CDR3 size: 14 residues. The CDR3 coding sequence is TGTGCCAGCAGGGAACAGGGAGACAGTTACGAGCAGTACTTC. Its translation is CASREQGDSYEQYF.

This clonotype occurred a few times. The V call is TRBV6-2 or TRBV6-3, the J call TRBJ2-2; D not resolved. Germline CDR1 is MNHEY and CDR2 is SVGEGT. Between the trimmed V and J ends, which lost 7 bases and 3 bases, there was a span of 12 bases. This CDR3 has 14 residues. The CDR3: CASTLTSYTGELFF. In DNA form, the CDR3 reads TGTGCCAGCACCTTAACCAGCTACACCGGGGAGCTGTTTTTT.

This clonotype came up a few times. The V call is TRBV25-1, the J call TRBJ2-3; 9 nucleotides agree with TRBD2. The CDR3 is made up of 15 amino acids. V trimming: 8 bases; J trimming: 1 base; junction bases outside the gene matches: 7. Germline CDR1 MGHDK, CDR2 SYGVNS. CDR3 coding DNA: TGTGCCAGCGGCGGGAGGGGGTCAGGCACAGATACGCAGTATTTT. It translates to CASGGRGSGTDTQYF.

The V gene is TRBV12-3 or TRBV12-4, the J gene TRBJ1-5; TRBD1 agrees at 9 bases. The J segment lost 11 bases and the V segment lost 6 bases, leaving 5 bases of the junction unmatched. This CDR3 has 12 residues. CDR3 DNA sequence: TGTGCCAGCAGGGCTGACAGGGGGGCCCAGCATTTT. This encodes CASRADRGAQHF.

This clonotype was seen a handful of times. The CDR3 here is CASQGGADTQYF. CDR3 coding DNA: TGTGCTAGTCAAGGGGGCGCAGATACGCAGTATTTT. The genes are TRBV12-5 and TRBJ2-3, with 7 bases aligning to TRBD1. The CDR3 runs to 12 residues. From germline, CDR1 is LGHNT and CDR2 FRNRAP. V trimming: 8 bases; J trimming: 4 bases; junction bases outside the gene matches: 3.

This clonotype was found a few times. The genes are TRBV5-1 and TRBJ2-5; D is unclear. The V end lost 0 bases, the J end lost 4 bases, and 13 bases lay between the germline ends. There are 15 residues in the CDR3. CDR1 and CDR2 (germline): SGHRS, YFSETQ. The CDR3 nucleotides are TGCGCCAGCAGCTTGGCCTTCCCCTCGGGAGAGACCCAGTACTTC. Its translation: CASSLAFPSGETQYF.

This clonotype was observed many times. This sequence joins TRBV20-1 and TRBJ2-5; TRBD2 matches at 7 bases. Germline CDR1 and CDR2: DFQATT and SNEGSKA (reference sequence). V dropped 6 bases and J dropped 3; count of bases not matched to a gene: 7. CDR3 size: 13 residues. The CDR3 loop is CSAPVAGEETQYF. CDR3 bases: TGCAGTGCCCCCGTGGCGGGAGAAGAGACCCAGTACTTC.

In this sample, this clonotype turned up a few times. The V call is TRBV6-6, the J call TRBJ2-7; D is undetermined. Germline assignment: CDR1 MNHNY and CDR2 SVGAGI (reference sequence). The CDR3 runs to 11 residues. In DNA form, the CDR3 reads TGTCCTGCGACGGAACGGTACGAGCAGTACTTC. Protein product: CPATERYEQYF.

This clonotype was counted a few times. V and J are TRBV7-2 and TRBJ2-2, with 7 positions matching TRBD2. The V segment lost 3 bases and the J segment 6 bases; nucleotides outside the gene matches: 7. The CDR3 covers 15 residues. CDR1 SGHTA and CDR2 FQGNSA come from the germline V gene. CDR3 region: CASSLWEGSAGELFF. The CDR3 bases are TGTGCCAGCAGCTTGTGGGAGGGATCCGCCGGGGAGCTGTTTTTT. Full variable domain (missing parts from reference TRBV7-2 and TRBJ2-2): GAGVSQSPSNKVTEKGKDVELRCDPISGHTALYWYRQSLGQGLEFLIYFQGNSAPDKSGLPSDRFSAERTGGSVSTLTIQRTQQEDSAVYLCASSLWEGSAGELFFGEGSRLTVL.

This clonotype was picked up many times. V gene TRBV15 combines with J gene TRBJ1-1; no definite D call. Trimming cost V 3 bases and J 6 bases, with 14 bases left between them. There are 14 residues in the CDR3. The V gene's germline CDR1 is LNHNV and CDR2 YYDKDF (reference sequence). Written as DNA, the CDR3 is TGTGCCACCAGCAGCTCAGAGGGTGTGGCTGAAGCTTTCTTT. Protein: CATSSSEGVAEAFF.

The gene calls are TRBV27 and TRBJ2-7, with 9 bases identical to TRBD1. After removal of 5 bases from V and 2 bases from J, the junction contained 7 bases not matched to a gene. This CDR3 has 15 amino acids. Germline assignment: CDR1 MNHEY and CDR2 SMNVEV (reference sequence). CDR3 loop: CASSGRTGATYEQYF. The DNA of the CDR3 is TGTGCCAGCAGTGGTCGGACAGGGGCCACCTACGAGCAGTACTTC.

The chain uses TRBV7-9 and TRBJ2-2; D tentatively fits TRBD1 or TRBD2 (5 bases each). The CDR3 consists of 15 residues. Trimming shortened V by 5 bases and J by 4 bases, and 14 bases separated the two germline ends. CDR1 SEHNR and CDR2 FQNEAQ come from the germline V gene (reference sequence). The CDR3 bases are TGTGCCAGCAGCCGTACCGGGACCTTCACCGGGGAGCTGTTTTTT. It yields the protein CASSRTGTFTGELFF.

V usage is TRBV28 and J usage is TRBJ2-7, with no clear D. The CDR3 contains 11 residues. In germline, CDR1 is MDHEN, CDR2 SYDVKM. Between the trimmed V and J ends, which lost 7 bases and 6 bases, there was a span of 10 bases. DNA for the CDR3: TGTGCCAGCATGGGCCTGGGCGAGCAGTACTTC. Protein product: CASMGLGEQYF. Looking up the rest from reference TRBV28 and TRBJ2-7 gives the full variable domain: DVKVTQSSRYLVKRTGEKVFLECVQDMDHENMFWYRQDPGLGLRLIYFSYDVKMKEKGDIPEGYSVSREKKERFSLILESASTNQTSMYLCASMGLGEQYFGPGTRLTVT.

The chain carries TRBV29-1 and TRBJ2-7, with 10 bases identical to TRBD1. The CDR3 runs 12 residues. CDR1 is SQVTM and CDR2 is ANQGSEA in the germline V gene. The J segment lost 7 bases and the V segment lost 7 bases, leaving 7 bases of the junction unmatched. In nucleotides, the CDR3 is TGCAGCGGTCGGGACAGGGGATGGGAGCAGTACTTC. Its protein is CSGRDRGWEQYF.

This CDR3 reads CASRRTSVYTGELFF. The CDR3 coding sequence is TGTGCCAGCAGAAGGACTAGCGTGTACACCGGGGAGCTGTTTTTT. This sequence joins TRBV6-1 and TRBJ2-2; 9 positions match TRBD2. The CDR3 loop spans 15 amino acids. From germline, CDR1 is MNHNS and CDR2 SASEGT. V lost 6 bases and J lost 3; bases outside the gene matches: 5.

This clonotype was found a few times. The chain couples TRBV6-2 or TRBV6-3 to TRBJ2-7; 15 positions match TRBD2. This CDR3 has 19 residues. Trimming at V came to 6 bases and at J to 3 bases, leaving 15 bases not matched to a gene. CDR1 MNHEY and CDR2 SVGEGT come from the germline V gene. DNA for the CDR3: TGTGCCAGCAGGCAGATTCCCGGGACTAGCGGGAGGATGAGCTACGAGCAGTACTTC. This codes for CASRQIPGTSGRMSYEQYF.

The chain carries TRBV20-1 and TRBJ2-7, with D possibly TRBD1 on 5 matching bases. Trimming pared 3 bases from V and 3 bases from J, leaving 15 bases between. This CDR3 has 14 amino acids. Germline assignment: CDR1 DFQATT and CDR2 SNEGSKA (reference sequence). CDR3 sequence: CSARDTISFYEQYF. In DNA form, the CDR3 reads TGCAGTGCTAGGGACACAATCTCGTTCTACGAGCAGTACTTC.

The V call is TRBV25-1, the J call TRBJ2-3, with TRBD2 identical over 7 bases. The CDR3 runs to 16 residues. The germline V gene encodes CDR1 MGHDK and CDR2 SYGVNS. J lost 4 bases, V lost 0 bases, and 7 bases had no gene match. The chain's CDR3 is CASSEYQGGKADTQYF. The DNA of the CDR3 is TGTGCCAGCAGTGAATATCAGGGAGGGAAAGCAGATACGCAGTATTTT.

This rearrangement joins TRBV7-9 to TRBJ1-5, with TRBD1 as a possible D gene (5 bases). The V gene's germline CDR1 is SEHNR and CDR2 FQNEAQ (reference sequence). The CDR3 loop spans 15 amino acids. V lost 2 bases and J 4 bases, leaving 12 bases between the germline ends. Here the CDR3 reads CASSLSGGRNQPQHF. The CDR3 DNA reads TGTGCCAGCAGCTTATCTGGGGGTCGGAATCAGCCCCAGCATTTT.

This chain connects TRBV20-1 to TRBJ1-5; D is ambiguous. The germline V gene encodes CDR1 DFQATT and CDR2 SNEGSKA (reference sequence). This CDR3 has 15 amino acids. V shed 3 bases and J shed 4 bases, with 16 bases lying between them. In nucleotides, the CDR3 is TGCAGTGCTAGGGACGGAATTGGGAGGAATCAGCCCCAGCATTTT. This translates into CSARDGIGRNQPQHF.

The table lists this clonotype with many counts. V and J are TRBV20-1 and TRBJ2-5; D gene ambiguous. CDR3 length: 13 residues. Trimming cost V 0 bases and J 1 base, with 6 bases left between them. The germline V gene has CDR1 DFQATT and CDR2 SNEGSKA (reference sequence). CDR3 sequence (DNA): TGCAGTGCTAGAGATTTCTTCCAAGAGACCCAGTACTTC. It specifies CSARDFFQETQYF.

The CDR3 sequence is CSVPGTNYEQYF. For the CDR3, the DNA is TGCAGCGTGCCCGGGACCAACTACGAGCAGTACTTC. V and J are TRBV29-1 and TRBJ2-7; D tentatively reads TRBD1 or TRBD2 (5 bases each). Germline V lookup: CDR1 SQVTM, CDR2 ANQGSEA. The CDR3 spans 12 residues. V lost 6 bases, J lost 3 bases, and 12 bases lay in between.